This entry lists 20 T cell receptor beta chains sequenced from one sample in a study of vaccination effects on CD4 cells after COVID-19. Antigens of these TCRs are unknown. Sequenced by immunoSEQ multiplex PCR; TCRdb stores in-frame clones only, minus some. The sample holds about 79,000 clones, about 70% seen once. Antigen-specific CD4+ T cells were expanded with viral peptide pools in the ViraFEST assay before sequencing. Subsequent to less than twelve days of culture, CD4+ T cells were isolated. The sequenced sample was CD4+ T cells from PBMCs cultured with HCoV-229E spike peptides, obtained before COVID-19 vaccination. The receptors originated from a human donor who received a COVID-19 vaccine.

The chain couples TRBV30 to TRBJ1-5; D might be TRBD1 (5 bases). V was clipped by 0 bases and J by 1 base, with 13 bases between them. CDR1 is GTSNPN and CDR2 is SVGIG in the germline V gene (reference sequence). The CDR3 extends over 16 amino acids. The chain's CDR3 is CAWSVPGAASNQPQHF. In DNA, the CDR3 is TGTGCCTGGAGTGTACCCGGGGCAGCCAGCAATCAGCCCCAGCATTTT.

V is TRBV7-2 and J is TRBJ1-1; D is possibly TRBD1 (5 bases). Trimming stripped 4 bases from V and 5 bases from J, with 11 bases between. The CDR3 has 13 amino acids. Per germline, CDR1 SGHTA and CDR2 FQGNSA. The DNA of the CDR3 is TGTGCCAGCAGCTGGGACGCTTTTACTGAAGCTTTCTTT. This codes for CASSWDAFTEAFF.

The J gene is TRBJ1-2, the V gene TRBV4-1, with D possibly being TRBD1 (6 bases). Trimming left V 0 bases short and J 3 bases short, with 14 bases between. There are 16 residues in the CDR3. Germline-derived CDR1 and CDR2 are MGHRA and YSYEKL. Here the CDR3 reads CASSQDSPDRYYGYTF. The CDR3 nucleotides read TGCGCCAGCAGCCAAGATTCCCCGGACAGATACTATGGCTACACCTTC.

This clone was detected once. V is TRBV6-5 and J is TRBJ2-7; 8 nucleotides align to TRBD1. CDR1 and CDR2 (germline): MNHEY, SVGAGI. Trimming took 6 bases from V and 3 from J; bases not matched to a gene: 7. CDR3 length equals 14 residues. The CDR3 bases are TGTGCCAGCAGCATTATCGGGACAGGCTACGAGCAGTACGTC. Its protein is CASSIIGTGYEQYV.

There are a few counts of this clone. CDR3 sequence: CASSLTGVNQPQHF. In DNA form, the CDR3 reads TGCGCCAGCAGCTTGACAGGGGTCAATCAGCCCCAGCATTTT. The gene calls are TRBV5-1 and TRBJ1-5; 7 nucleotides line up with TRBD1. In germline, CDR1 is SGHRS, CDR2 YFSETQ. V dropped 1 base and J dropped 3; count of bases not matched to a gene: 1. This CDR3 region has 14 residues. Together with reference TRBV5-1 and TRBJ1-5, the CDR3 gives the full variable domain: KAGVTQTPRYLIKTRGQQVTLSCSPISGHRSVSWYQQTPGQGLQFLFEYFSETQRNKGNFPGRFSGRQFSNSRSEMNVSTLELGDSALYLCASSLTGVNQPQHFGDGTRLSIL.

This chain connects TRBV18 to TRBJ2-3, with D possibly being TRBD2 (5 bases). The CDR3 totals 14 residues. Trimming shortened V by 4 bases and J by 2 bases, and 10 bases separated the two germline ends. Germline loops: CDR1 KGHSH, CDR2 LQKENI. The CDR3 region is CASSLEDSTDTQYF. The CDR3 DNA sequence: TGTGCCAGCTCACTCGAGGACTCCACAGATACGCAGTATTTT.

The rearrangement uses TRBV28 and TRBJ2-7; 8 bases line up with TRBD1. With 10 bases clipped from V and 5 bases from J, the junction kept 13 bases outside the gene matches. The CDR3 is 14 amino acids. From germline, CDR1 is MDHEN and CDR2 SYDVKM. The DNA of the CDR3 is TGTGCCACCACAGGACAGGGATCTATCCACGAGCAGTACGTC. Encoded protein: CATTGQGSIHEQYV.

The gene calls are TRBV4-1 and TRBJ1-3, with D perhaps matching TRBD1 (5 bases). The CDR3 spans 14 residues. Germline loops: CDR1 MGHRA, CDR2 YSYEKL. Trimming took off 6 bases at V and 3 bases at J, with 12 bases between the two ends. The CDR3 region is CASSPFGGGNTIYF. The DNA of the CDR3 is TGCGCCAGCAGTCCTTTTGGGGGTGGAAACACCATATATTTT.

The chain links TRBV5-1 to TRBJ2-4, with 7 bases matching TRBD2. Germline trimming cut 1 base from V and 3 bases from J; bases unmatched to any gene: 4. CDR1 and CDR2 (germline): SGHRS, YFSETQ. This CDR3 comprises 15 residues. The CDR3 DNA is TGCGCCAGCAGCTTGTATCGGGGGGACAAAAACATTCAGTACTTC. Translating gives CASSLYRGDKNIQYF. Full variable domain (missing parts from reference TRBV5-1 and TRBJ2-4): KAGVTQTPRYLIKTRGQQVTLSCSPISGHRSVSWYQQTPGQGLQFLFEYFSETQRNKGNFPGRFSGRQFSNSRSEMNVSTLELGDSALYLCASSLYRGDKNIQYFGAGTRLSVL.

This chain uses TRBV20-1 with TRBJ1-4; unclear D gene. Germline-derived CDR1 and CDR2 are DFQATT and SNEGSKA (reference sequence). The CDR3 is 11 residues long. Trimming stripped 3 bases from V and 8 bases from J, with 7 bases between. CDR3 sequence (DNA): TGCAGTGCTAGCGAGGTAGAAAAACTGTTTTTT. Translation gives CSASEVEKLFF.

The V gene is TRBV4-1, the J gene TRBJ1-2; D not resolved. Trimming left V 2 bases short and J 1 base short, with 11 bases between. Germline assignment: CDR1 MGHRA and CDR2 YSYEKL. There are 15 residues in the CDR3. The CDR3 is CASSQTFADNYGYTF. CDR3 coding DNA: TGCGCCAGCAGCCAAACCTTCGCGGATAACTATGGCTACACCTTC.

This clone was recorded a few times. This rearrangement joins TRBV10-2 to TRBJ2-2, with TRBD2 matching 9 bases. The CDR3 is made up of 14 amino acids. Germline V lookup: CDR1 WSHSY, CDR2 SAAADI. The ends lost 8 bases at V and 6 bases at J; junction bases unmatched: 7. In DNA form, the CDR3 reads TGCGCCAGCGCAGCGGGGGGCGCAGCCGGGGAGCTGTTTTTT. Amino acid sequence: CASAAGGAAGELFF.

The CDR3 spells CASSEGTYYNEQFF. The CDR3 region has the DNA TGTGCCAGCAGTGAAGGGACATACTACAATGAGCAGTTCTTC. This chain connects TRBV2 to TRBJ2-1, with D perhaps TRBD1 (5 bases). The CDR3 runs to 14 residues. Germline V lookup: CDR1 SNHLY, CDR2 FYNNEI. Trimming removed 1 base from V and 3 bases from J, with 7 bases in between.

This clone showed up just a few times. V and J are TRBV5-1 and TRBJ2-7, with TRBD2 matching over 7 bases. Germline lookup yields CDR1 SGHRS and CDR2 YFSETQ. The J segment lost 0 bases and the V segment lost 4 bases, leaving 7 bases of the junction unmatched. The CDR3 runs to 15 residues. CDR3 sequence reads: CASSAASGSSYEQYV. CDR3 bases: TGCGCCAGCAGCGCCGCTAGCGGAAGCTCCTACGAGCAGTACGTC.

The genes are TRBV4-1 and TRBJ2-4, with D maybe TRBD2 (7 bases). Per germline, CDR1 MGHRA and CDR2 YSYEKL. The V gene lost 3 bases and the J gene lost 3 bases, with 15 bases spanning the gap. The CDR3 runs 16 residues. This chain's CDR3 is CASSQPWGGVKNIQYF. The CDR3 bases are TGCGCCAGCAGCCAGCCGTGGGGGGGCGTCAAAAACATTCAGTACTTC.

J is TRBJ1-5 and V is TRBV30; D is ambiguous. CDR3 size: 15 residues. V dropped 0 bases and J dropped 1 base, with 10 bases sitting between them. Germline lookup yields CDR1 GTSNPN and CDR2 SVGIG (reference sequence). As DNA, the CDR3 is TGTGCCTGGAGTGTAGACGGTTTAAGCAATCAGCCCCAGCATTTT. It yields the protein CAWSVDGLSNQPQHF.

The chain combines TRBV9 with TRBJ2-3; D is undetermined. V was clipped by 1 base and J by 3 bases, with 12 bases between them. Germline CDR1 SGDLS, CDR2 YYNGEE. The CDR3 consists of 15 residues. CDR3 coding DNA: TGTGCCAGCAGCGTAACCAGCGACCAAACAGATACGCAGTATTTT. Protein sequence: CASSVTSDQTDTQYF.

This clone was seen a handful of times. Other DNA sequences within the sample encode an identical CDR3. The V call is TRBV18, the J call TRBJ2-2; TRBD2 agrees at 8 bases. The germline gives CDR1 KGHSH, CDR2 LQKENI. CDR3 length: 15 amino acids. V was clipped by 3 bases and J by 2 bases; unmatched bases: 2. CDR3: CASSPLAGNTGELFF. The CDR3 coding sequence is TGTGCCAGCTCACCCCTAGCGGGTAACACCGGGGAGCTGTTTTTT.

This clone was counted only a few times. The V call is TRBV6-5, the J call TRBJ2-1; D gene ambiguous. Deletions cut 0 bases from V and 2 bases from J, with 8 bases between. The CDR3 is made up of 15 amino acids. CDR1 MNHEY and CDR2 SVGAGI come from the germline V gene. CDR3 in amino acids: CASSYSDPTYNEQFF. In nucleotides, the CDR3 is TGTGCCAGCAGTTACTCGGACCCGACCTACAATGAGCAGTTCTTC.

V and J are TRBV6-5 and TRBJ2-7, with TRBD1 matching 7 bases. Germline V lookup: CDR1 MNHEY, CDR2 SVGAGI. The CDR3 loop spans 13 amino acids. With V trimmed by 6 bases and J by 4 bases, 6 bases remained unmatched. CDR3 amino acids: CASSRGQWYEQYV. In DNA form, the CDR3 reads TGTGCCAGCAGCCGGGGACAGTGGTACGAGCAGTACGTC.